The sequence of this TCR beta chain was determined in a study of blood T cell repertoires in COVID-19. Study as a whole: The United States, Italy and Spain supplied acute and convalescent COVID-19 samples. T cells, B-cell-depleted T cells, or PBMCs provided the cDNA or gDNA that served as material.

Per the study methods: Using reference gene primer amplification, nucleated cell counts were estimated. Here immunoSEQ multiplex PCR was the method, and the copy in TCRdb shows in-frame clones only, minus some. That table gives V, J and clone size, and the DNA gave D and trimming. Here the sample spans some 360,000 clones, approximately 91% being singletons. No more than 2 weeks before study entry, exposed participants had met a case of COVID-19. Germline V gene data show CDR1 as LGHNT and CDR2 as FRNRAP. Trimming cost V 1 base and J 3 bases; bases outside gene matches: 2. This CDR3 is built from 14 residues. This clone has only one observation.

This chain joins TRBV12-5 and TRBJ1-1, with 7 nucleotides matching TRBD1. The origin of this receptor is a woman aged 25 to 45 who had been exposed to COVID-19. The sample was PBMCs or T cells enriched from blood (not recorded which). CDR3: CASGLGQGYTEAFF. DNA of the CDR3: TGTGCTAGTGGTTTGGGACAGGGATACACTGAAGCTTTCTTT.